The following is a TCR beta chain sequence with its context. The antigen remains undetermined. Each individual donor underwent a draw of about 9.1 milliliters of peripheral blood. These data originate in a study of blood T cells in healthy people across ages. Regarding the study as a whole: Donor CMV infection status was unknown, possibly confounding age-related changes in expanded clonotypes. Age brought a roughly linear fall in TCR beta diversity measured per million T cells.

A J-beta primer mix and a sample-barcoded 5' primer were used in a second PCR of about 7 to 12 cycles. Every cDNA molecule carried a tag from a template-switch adaptor bearing 12 random nucleotides. MiXCR, run by TCRdb on the 5' RACE reads, gives a single entry per CDR3 protein. The sample contains roughly 800,000 distinct CDR3 sequences, about a quarter of which appear only once. These data were likewise used in another study, on T cells of mothers and their children.

The TCR sequence derives from a boy between 5 and 17 years old in good health. The sample consisted of blood.

CDR3 coding DNA: TGTGCCGGCACCGGGACTAGCGGGGGGGAGACCCAGTACTTC. Translating it yields CAGTGTSGGETQYF. V and J are TRBV6-6 and TRBJ2-5; 15 positions match TRBD2. With V trimmed by 11 bases and J by 5 bases, 6 bases remained unmatched. CDR3 length: 14 amino acids. The germline CDR1 and CDR2 sequences are MNHNY and SVGAGI (reference sequence).